This entry features one T cell receptor (beta chain) sequence. Cohort allocation depended upon clinical history that participants reported. Cohort 3 recovery required two negative PCRs, clearance, or symptom resolution. Per the study methods: For nucleated cells, counts were estimated from reference gene primer amplification. Some clones are missing from TCRdb's copy, which holds only in-frame ones; the method was immunoSEQ multiplex PCR. D and trimming come from the DNA, and the V and J calls and clone size come from that table. The sample holds 400,000 to 500,000 clones, 70% to 90% seen once. These data are taken from a study of blood T cell repertoires in COVID-19. Looking at the study overall: T cells, B-cell-depleted T cells, or PBMCs provided the cDNA or gDNA that served as material.

This CDR3 region has 16 residues. V lost 2 bases and J 8 bases, leaving 17 bases between the germline ends. The germline CDR1 and CDR2 sequences are SGHRS and YFSETQ. The chain has TRBV5-1 and TRBJ1-6, with D possibly matching TRBD1 (6 bases). The clonotype originates from a middle-aged woman who had recovered from COVID-19. The sequenced sample consisted of PBMCs or T cells enriched from blood (not recorded which). The chain's CDR3 is CASSFSPTGFDSPLHF. For the CDR3, the DNA is TGCGCCAGCAGCTTCTCCCCCACAGGGTTCGATTCACCCCTCCACTTT.